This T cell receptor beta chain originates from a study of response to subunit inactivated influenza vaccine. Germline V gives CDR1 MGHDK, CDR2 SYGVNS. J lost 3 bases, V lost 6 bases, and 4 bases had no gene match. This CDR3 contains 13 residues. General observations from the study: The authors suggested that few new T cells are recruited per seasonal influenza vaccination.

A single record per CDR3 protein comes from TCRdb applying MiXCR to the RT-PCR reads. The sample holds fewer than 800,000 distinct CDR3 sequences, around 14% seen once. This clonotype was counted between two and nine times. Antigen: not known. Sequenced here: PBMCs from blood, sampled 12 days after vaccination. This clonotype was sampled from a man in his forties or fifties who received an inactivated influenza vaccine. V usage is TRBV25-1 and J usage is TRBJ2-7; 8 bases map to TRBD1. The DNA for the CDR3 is TGTGCCAGCAGGCCGGGACAGGACTACGAGCAGTACTTC. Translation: CASRPGQDYEQYF.